This T cell receptor beta chain was recovered during a study of cytomegalovirus exposure and HLA in healthy donors. Regarding the study as a whole: Researchers reported in a later analysis that a missense DCLRE1C variant was tied to TCR beta V- and J-gene trimming.

As concerns this clone: Its antigen is as yet unknown.

CDR3 length: 14 amino acids. The PCR made use of 60 Vbeta and 13 Jbeta primers. Produced via immunoSEQ multiplex PCR; TCRdb's table is partial and in-frame only. The data contain 150,000 to 200,000 clones, about 75% of them seen just once; the ten biggest clones take up roughly 2%. The rearrangement links TRBV21-1 to TRBJ1-6. TRBV21-1 is flagged as a pseudogene. Sequencing used PBMCs. This receptor was identified in a female donor in good health and CMV-seronegative. This CDR3 reads CASWGGRVHSPLHF. CDR3 nucleotide sequence: TGTGCCAGCTGGGGGGGCAGGGTCCATTCACCCCTCCACTTT.